This T cell receptor beta chain stems from a study of cytomegalovirus exposure and HLA in healthy donors. Points from the study as a whole: According to a later analysis, TCR clusters from the first cohort tended to co-occur in the 100 to 150 validation repertoires. The classifier reportedly diagnosed cytomegalovirus status with high specificity and sensitivity.

On this clone itself: The antigen remains undetermined.

The V and J ends lost 6 bases and 9 bases respectively, with 13 bases between them. The CDR3 has 12 amino acids. CDR1 is SGHRS and CDR2 is YFSETQ in the germline V gene. The donors were part of the validation cohort of fewer than 150 subjects. That cohort was separate from the first cohort, which comprised about 670 subjects. The table came from immunoSEQ multiplex PCR; TCRdb's copy has only in-frame clones and leaves some out. The table has some 110,000 clones, more than 75% seen once. The specimen was PBMCs. The receptor's source is a man aged 18 to 29 in good health and CMV-seronegative. The rearrangement links TRBV5-1 to TRBJ2-1, with D possibly matching TRBD2 (7 bases). This chain's CDR3 is CASMRGRGEQFF. The DNA for the CDR3 is TGCGCCAGCATGCGGGGGCGAGGTGAGCAGTTCTTC.